This TCR beta chain is drawn from a study of cytomegalovirus exposure and HLA in healthy donors. Study context: Unique TCR beta sequences numbering 120 million or so came from 150 million to 200 million T cells in an earlier analysis.

The CDR3 contains 11 residues. Per the germline V gene, CDR1 is GTSNPN and CDR2 is SVGIG (reference sequence). PCR involved 60 Vbeta and 13 Jbeta primers. TCRdb's copy holds only in-frame clones and misses some; the assay was immunoSEQ multiplex PCR. The profile shows roughly 120,000 clones, 50% to 70% of them singletons. This sequence joins TRBV30 and TRBJ2-5, with D unresolved. The tail of the sequence fits TRBJ2-7 better, so the J call may be wrong. The specimen was PBMCs. The sequence was obtained from a woman aged 40 to 50 in good health and CMV-seropositive. The CDR3 region is CAWSVAHEQYF. The CDR3 DNA sequence: TGTGCCTGGAGTGTAGCGCACGAGCAGTACTTC.